The 18 T cell receptor beta chains listed next were all sequenced from one sample in a study of shared clonotypes between healthy human individuals. Profiled with immunoSEQ multiplex PCR; TCRdb holds only in-frame clones, not every one. The sample gives roughly 2,500,000 clones, under 95% of which show up once; about 0.39% is in the top ten. Sequencing input: naive CD4+ T cells from PBMCs. Specified subset: CD45RA+ positively selected. Receptor source: a man in his late teens or twenties in good health. Some clones in this sample may be carry-over from other donors' samples.

The rearrangement uses TRBV5-1 and TRBJ2-3; D is perhaps TRBD1 (5 bases). CDR1 and CDR2 from the germline V gene are SGHRS and YFSETQ. This CDR3 contains 14 residues. Trimming took 4 bases from V and 5 from J, leaving 14 bases between them. Written as DNA, the CDR3 is TGCGCCAGCAGCCCAGGGAACGTCGGAGATACGCAGTATTTT. It yields the protein CASSPGNVGDTQYF.

This rearrangement joins TRBV28 to TRBJ1-2; TRBD1 might be the D (5 bases). The germline CDR1 and CDR2 sequences are MDHEN and SYDVKM. This CDR3 has 16 amino acids. V was pared by 4 bases and J by 8 bases, with 23 bases between. CDR3 amino acids: CASSSQKGREHHGYTF. CDR3 DNA sequence: TGTGCCAGCAGTTCTCAAAAGGGGCGGGAGCATCACGGCTACACCTTC.

The chain couples TRBV4-2 to TRBJ2-1, with TRBD2 matching 8 bases. The CDR3 contains 17 residues. V shed 0 bases and J 2 bases; nucleotides not matched to a gene: 6. Germline CDR1 LGHNA, CDR2 YNFKEQ. CDR3: CASSQDGLAGTYNEQFF. Here the CDR3 DNA reads TGTGCCAGCAGCCAAGACGGACTAGCCGGAACCTACAATGAGCAGTTCTTC.

This sequence joins TRBV28 and TRBJ1-4, with TRBD1 as a possible D gene (6 bases). Germline V lookup: CDR1 MDHEN, CDR2 SYDVKM. V lost 6 bases, J lost 8 bases, and 22 bases lay in between. This CDR3 region has 16 residues. In DNA form, the CDR3 reads TGTGCCAGCAGCTCCCCACAGGGACCGGGTGGAGAAAAACTGTTTTTT. It yields the protein CASSSPQGPGGEKLFF.

CDR3 loop: CASTSGGVSNQPQHF. CDR3 DNA: TGTGCCAGCACCTCGGGGGGGGTTAGCAATCAGCCCCAGCATTTT. The chain couples TRBV6-1 to TRBJ1-5; D possibly corresponds to TRBD1 (5 bases). Germline V lookup: CDR1 MNHNS, CDR2 SASEGT. The CDR3 is 15 residues long. V was shortened by 7 bases and J by 0 bases, with 13 bases between the two germline ends.

The chain carries TRBV28 and TRBJ2-1; a possible D gene is TRBD2 (5 bases). V lost 6 bases to trimming and J lost 1 base, with 13 bases between them. Germline V gene data show CDR1 as MDHEN and CDR2 as SYDVKM. The CDR3 runs to 15 residues. CDR3 protein: CASREGGASYNEQFF. The CDR3 DNA reads TGTGCCAGCAGAGAGGGCGGAGCGTCCTACAATGAGCAGTTCTTC.

This clone showed up just once. The V and J genes are TRBV7-9 and TRBJ1-2; TRBD1 aligns across 7 bases. V shed 5 bases and J 7 bases; nucleotides not matched to a gene: 19. CDR1 and CDR2 from the germline V gene are SEHNR and FQNEAQ (reference sequence). This CDR3 comprises 17 residues. This CDR3 reads CASSLYPSGTARGGYTF. The CDR3 DNA follows: TGTGCCAGCAGCCTATATCCCTCCGGGACAGCCCGGGGTGGCTACACCTTC.

V usage is TRBV6-7 and J usage is TRBJ1-2, with TRBD1 identical over 9 bases. TRBV6-7 is reported as an ORF; its role is uncertain. J gave up 5 bases and V 2 bases, and 9 bases lay outside the gene matches. This CDR3 region has 16 residues. CDR3 in DNA: TGTGCCAGCAGTTACCCGGCCGGGACAGGGTGGTATGGCTACACCTTC. Translating gives CASSYPAGTGWYGYTF.

The chain has TRBV7-9 and TRBJ2-3, with TRBD2 matching 7 bases. CDR1 and CDR2 from the germline V gene are SEHNR and FQNEAQ (reference sequence). The trim removed 5 bases at V and 2 bases at J, leaving 7 bases unmatched. The CDR3 covers 15 residues. The CDR3 DNA reads TGTGCCAGCAGCCCCGGGGGGAAGATCACAGATACGCAGTATTTT. Protein sequence: CASSPGGKITDTQYF.

The chain is built from TRBV6-4 and TRBJ2-1; 8 bases are shared with TRBD2. CDR3 length: 13 amino acids. The ends lost 6 bases at V and 9 bases at J; junction bases unmatched: 7. Germline V lookup: CDR1 MRHNA, CDR2 SNTAGT. The CDR3 DNA is TGTGCCAGCAGGGGGACTAGGGGTACTGAGCAGTTCTTC. As protein: CASRGTRGTEQFF.

The chain couples TRBV28 to TRBJ2-1; 11 bases map to TRBD2. CDR1 MDHEN and CDR2 SYDVKM come from the germline V gene. The ends lost 6 bases at V and 0 bases at J; junction bases unmatched: 4. This CDR3 region has 16 residues. In nucleotides, the CDR3 is TGTGCCAGCAGCCCTAGCGGGAGGCCCTCCTACAATGAGCAGTTCTTC. Protein sequence: CASSPSGRPSYNEQFF.

This chain uses TRBV27 with TRBJ2-2; the D is unclear. V dropped 5 bases and J dropped 2 bases, with 12 bases sitting between them. This CDR3 is 15 amino acids long. CDR1 is MNHEY and CDR2 is SMNVEV in the germline V gene (reference sequence). The CDR3 loop is CASSRSPTNTGELFF. The CDR3 nucleotides are TGTGCCAGCAGTAGGTCACCAACTAACACCGGGGAGCTGTTTTTT.

J is TRBJ2-3 and V is TRBV6-5; weak D call: TRBD2 (5 bases). The germline V gene encodes CDR1 MNHEY and CDR2 SVGAGI. V was clipped by 2 bases and J by 2 bases, with 8 bases between them. This CDR3 has 14 residues. The chain's CDR3 is CASSYKGDTDTQYF. The CDR3, as DNA: TGTGCCAGCAGTTACAAGGGAGACACAGATACGCAGTATTTT.

The chain employs TRBV18 and TRBJ1-2; TRBD1 matches 7 bases. The J segment lost 7 bases and the V segment lost 0 bases, leaving 5 bases of the junction unmatched. The V gene's germline CDR1 is KGHSH and CDR2 LQKENI. CDR3 size: 14 residues. The CDR3 spells CASSPPDRVGGYTF. The CDR3, as DNA: TGTGCCAGCTCACCACCTGACAGGGTGGGTGGCTACACCTTC.

The chain uses TRBV5-1 and TRBJ2-3; no clear D gene. The CDR3 extends over 13 amino acids. Germline loops: CDR1 SGHRS, CDR2 YFSETQ. The V and J ends lost 4 bases and 0 bases respectively, with 6 bases between them. The CDR3 DNA reads TGCGCCAGCAGCCATTCTAGCACAGATACGCAGTATTTT. Amino acids: CASSHSSTDTQYF.

V and J are TRBV6-6 and TRBJ2-3, with D maybe TRBD2 (6 bases). CDR1 and CDR2 from the germline V gene are MNHNY and SVGAGI (reference sequence). CDR3 length equals 14 residues. V gave up 8 bases and J gave up 6 bases, with 18 bases separating them. The CDR3 nucleotides read TGTGCCAGCCGTAACTTGGGGGGAAGGGATACGCAGTATTTT. Translating gives CASRNLGGRDTQYF.

The chain has TRBV18 and TRBJ1-3; D not resolved. The CDR3 is 16 residues long. The V end lost 2 bases, the J end lost 0 bases, and 11 bases lay between the germline ends. The germline gives CDR1 KGHSH, CDR2 LQKENI. CDR3 coding DNA: TGTGCCAGCTCACCAGACCAGATTGTCTCTGGAAACACCATATATTTT. Translated, it gives CASSPDQIVSGNTIYF.

This clone was recorded only once. V gene TRBV6-1 combines with J gene TRBJ1-1; no clear D gene. CDR1 and CDR2 from the germline V gene are MNHNS and SASEGT. V gave up 0 bases and J gave up 4 bases, with 12 bases separating them. The CDR3 sequence is 15 residues long. The DNA of the CDR3 is TGTGCCAGCAGTGAAGCGCACGGTTGGGGCACTGAAGCTTTCTTT. It yields the protein CASSEAHGWGTEAFF.